Only a few counts were recorded for the clone carrying this T cell receptor (beta chain). Its antigen is as yet unknown. Researchers built TCR beta libraries using quantitative 5'-RACE with molecular barcodes. Each CDR3 protein is one row after TCRdb ran MiXCR on the 5' RACE reads. This table has approximately 290,000 distinct CDR3 sequences, around 20% appearing once. This record comes from a study of CD8 T cells in ankylosing spondylitis. This CDR3 contains 14 residues. With 2 bases clipped from V and 9 bases from J, the junction kept 6 bases outside the gene matches. Germline V CDR1 and CDR2: SGHKS, YYEKEE (reference sequence). Whole-study findings and limits: The study looked at matched synovial fluid samples from ankylosing spondylitis patients. Disease-linked clones were reported to be significantly enriched there.

The V gene is TRBV5-5, the J gene TRBJ2-2; 8 bases are shared with TRBD1. This TCR was sampled from a female donor with ankylosing spondylitis or in good health (not recorded which). Sequenced sample: blood, either unsorted or a sorted T cell fraction (not recorded which). CDR3 region: CASSFSQGGRELFF. In nucleotides, the CDR3 is TGTGCCAGCAGCTTTTCACAGGGGGGCCGGGAGCTGTTTTTT.